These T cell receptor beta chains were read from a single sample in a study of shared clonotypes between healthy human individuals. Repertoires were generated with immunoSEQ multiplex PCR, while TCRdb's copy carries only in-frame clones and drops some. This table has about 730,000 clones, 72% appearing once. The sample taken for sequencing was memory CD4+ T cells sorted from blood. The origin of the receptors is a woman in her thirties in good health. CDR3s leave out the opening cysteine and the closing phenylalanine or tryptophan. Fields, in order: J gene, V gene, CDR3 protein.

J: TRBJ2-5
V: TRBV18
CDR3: ASSPQKAGFETQY

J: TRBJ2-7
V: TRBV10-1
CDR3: ASSEYGLAGDAYEQY

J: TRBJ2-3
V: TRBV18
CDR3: ASSTWTSSSTDTQY

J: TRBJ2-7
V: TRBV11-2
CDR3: ASSFGGETYEQY

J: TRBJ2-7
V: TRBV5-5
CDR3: ASSLVGSSYEQY

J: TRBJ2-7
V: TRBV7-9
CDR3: ASSPGTSGTRDYEQY

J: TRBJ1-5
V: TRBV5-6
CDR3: ASSLRGGGNQPQH

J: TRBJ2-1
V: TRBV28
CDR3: ASSRGYRDASTGEQF

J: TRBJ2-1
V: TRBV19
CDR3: ASSMRWEQF

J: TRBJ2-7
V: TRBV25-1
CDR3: ASSGDRGFNEQY

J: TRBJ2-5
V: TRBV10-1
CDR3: ASSGVSQETQY

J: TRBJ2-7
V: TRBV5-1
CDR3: ASTPSGLANEQY

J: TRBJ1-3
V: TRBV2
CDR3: ASSLGAAGNTIY

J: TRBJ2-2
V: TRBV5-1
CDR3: ASSQGAGGPYTGELF

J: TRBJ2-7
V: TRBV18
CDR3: ASSPVARSYEQY

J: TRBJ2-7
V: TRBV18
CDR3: ASSPPMGVHEQY

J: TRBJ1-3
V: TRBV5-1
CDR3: ASSTDLGNTIY

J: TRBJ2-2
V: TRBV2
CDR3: ASATGRNTGELF

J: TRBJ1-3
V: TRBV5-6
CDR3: ASSPQGVGNTIY

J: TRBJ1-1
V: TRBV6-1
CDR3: ASSEGVGFTEAF

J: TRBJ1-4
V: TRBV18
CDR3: ASSTGGNEKLF

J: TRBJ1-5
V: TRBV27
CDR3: ASSPWDREVQPQH

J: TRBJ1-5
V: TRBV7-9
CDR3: ASSWGGDQPQH

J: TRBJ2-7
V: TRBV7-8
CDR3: ASSMDRGEQY

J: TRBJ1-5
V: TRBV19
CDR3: ASSIGPDRGQPQH

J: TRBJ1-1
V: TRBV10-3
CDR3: ATSRGARNTEAF

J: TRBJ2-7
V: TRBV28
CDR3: ASIPRGPSYEQY

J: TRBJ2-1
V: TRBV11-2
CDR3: ATGGLWEEQF

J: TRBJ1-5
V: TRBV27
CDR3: ASRRAISNQPQH

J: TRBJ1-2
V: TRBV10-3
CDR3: AISERGYGYT

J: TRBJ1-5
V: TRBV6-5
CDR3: ASRSIYSNQPQH

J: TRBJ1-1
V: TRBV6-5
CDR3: ASKQGQRNTEAF

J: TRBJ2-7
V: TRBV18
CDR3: ASSSSSGNYEQY

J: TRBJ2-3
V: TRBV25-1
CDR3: ASSRREAADTQY

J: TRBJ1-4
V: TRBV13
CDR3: ASNRGGEKLF

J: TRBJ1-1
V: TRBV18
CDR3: ASSRSRGEANTEAF

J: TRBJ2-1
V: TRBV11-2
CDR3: ASSLTSGSLSYNEQF

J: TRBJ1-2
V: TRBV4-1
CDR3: ASSQVGRDRGHGYT

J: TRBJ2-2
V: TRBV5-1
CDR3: ASSSDWNTGELF

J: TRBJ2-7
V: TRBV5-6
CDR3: ASSRGLAGDYEQY

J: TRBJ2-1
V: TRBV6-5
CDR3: ASSYSGRPYNEQF

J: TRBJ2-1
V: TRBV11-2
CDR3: ASSLDLTVNEQF

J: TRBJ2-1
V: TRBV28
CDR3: ASSLNYEQF

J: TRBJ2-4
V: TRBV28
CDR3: ASSLGLAGGSAKNIQY

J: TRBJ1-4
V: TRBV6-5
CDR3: ASSRTGDTNEKLF

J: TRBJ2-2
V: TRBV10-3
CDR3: AISELSAGELF

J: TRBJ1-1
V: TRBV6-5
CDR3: ASSPGGQYTEAF

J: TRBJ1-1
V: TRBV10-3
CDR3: AISDGVNTEAF

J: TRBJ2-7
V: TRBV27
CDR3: ASSSPGTSGSYEQY

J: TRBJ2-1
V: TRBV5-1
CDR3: ASSFSSGGYNEQF

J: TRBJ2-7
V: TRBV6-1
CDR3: ASSEDRARNEQY

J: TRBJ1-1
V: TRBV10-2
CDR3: ASTFDRAEAF

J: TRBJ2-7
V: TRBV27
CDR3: ASSFSRGPYEQY

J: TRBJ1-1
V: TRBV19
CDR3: ASSKGSGANTEAF

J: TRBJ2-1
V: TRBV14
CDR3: ASSQDTWGSYNEQF

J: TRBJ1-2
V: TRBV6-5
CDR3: ASRNRDSPHYGYT

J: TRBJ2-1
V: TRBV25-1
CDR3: ASSAQSGFNEQF

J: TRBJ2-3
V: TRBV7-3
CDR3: ASSLQGTGGPIDTQY

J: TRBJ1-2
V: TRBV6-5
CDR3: ASSYSMGGIGYT

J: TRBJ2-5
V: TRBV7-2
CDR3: ASSPWTGQETQY